This T cell receptor (beta chain) originates from a study of identical twins. A universal primer site was incorporated via template switching, and the cDNA contained unique molecular identifiers. Using its own MiXCR run on the 5' RACE reads, TCRdb lists one record per CDR3 protein. The sample shows some 320,000 distinct CDR3 sequences, more than 9% of them seen only once. This clonotype was counted at least ten times. Its antigen is not identified. Study findings and constraints: Cord blood beta clonotypes that were abundant carried fewer insertions, and memory repertoires showed no such trend. Interpretation of the results relied on cross-sectional statistical analysis and not on following the same donors.

J lost 2 bases, V lost 2 bases, and 8 bases had no gene match. The CDR3 sequence is 16 residues long. CDR1 and CDR2 (germline): MGHRA, YSYEKL. The same sample was also studied in work on yellow fever vaccine responses in identical twins.

Sequenced input: CD8+ T cells sorted from blood. J is TRBJ2-5 and V is TRBV4-1, with TRBD2 matching 7 bases. The clonotype originates from a woman aged 18 to 35 in good health. CDR3 bases: TGCGCCAGCAGCCAAAGAGGACTAGTATCACAAGAGACCCAGTACTTC. It is translated as CASSQRGLVSQETQYF.